A single sample is the source of the 10 T cell receptor beta chains below, sequenced in a study of response to subunit inactivated influenza vaccine (dated by TCRdb to 2016 to 2019). Libraries were prepared through RT-PCR. The listed sequencing device is Illumina HiSeq 2500. Using fastp trimming at Q25 and MiXCR clonotype assembly, TCRdb reanalyzed the public sequencing data and kept in-frame beta chains. Each CDR3 protein appears once, grouped with its most common genes and DNA. This sample holds hundreds of thousands of distinct CDR3 sequences; about 18% were observed only once. The ten biggest clones cover under 13% of the sample. This specimen consisted of PBMCs from blood, obtained 5 days after vaccination. The receptors originated from a middle-aged man who received an inactivated influenza vaccine. Donor details come from another sample of the same person, matched by shared clones.

This clonotype was seen at least ten times. V usage is TRBV6-6 and J usage is TRBJ2-5, with D possibly matching TRBD1 (5 bases). The germline CDR1 and CDR2 sequences are MNHNY and SVGAGI (reference sequence). The CDR3 has 13 residues. The V end was cut by 5 bases, the J end by 3 bases, with 10 bases between. The CDR3 here is CASSKPTEETQYF. The CDR3 nucleotides read TGTGCCAGCAGTAAGCCGACAGAAGAGACCCAGTACTTC.

This clonotype was found many times. The chain is built from TRBV5-1 and TRBJ1-1, with D unresolved. Deletions cut 3 bases from V and 0 bases from J, with 6 bases between. Germline assignment: CDR1 SGHRS and CDR2 YFSETQ. CDR3 length equals 13 residues. For the CDR3, the DNA is TGCGCCAGCAGCTCTTACATGAACACTGAAGCTTTCTTT. Protein sequence: CASSSYMNTEAFF. Together with reference TRBV5-1 and TRBJ1-1, the CDR3 gives the full variable domain: KAGVTQTPRYLIKTRGQQVTLSCSPISGHRSVSWYQQTPGQGLQFLFEYFSETQRNKGNFPGRFSGRQFSNSRSEMNVSTLELGDSALYLCASSSYMNTEAFFGQGTRLTVV.

This chain joins TRBV29-1 and TRBJ1-1, with D possibly matching TRBD1 (5 bases). CDR3 length: 13 amino acids. V was cut by 5 bases and J by 5 bases, with 15 bases left in between. The germline CDR1 and CDR2 sequences are SQVTM and ANQGSEA. The CDR3 coding sequence is TGCAGCGTTTCACAGGCGGCGCGGACTGAAGCTTTCTTT. Protein sequence: CSVSQAARTEAFF.

The genes are TRBV7-9 and TRBJ2-5; possibly TRBD1 or TRBD2 for D (5 bases each). The CDR3 sequence is 15 residues long. Between the trimmed V and J ends, which lost 5 bases and 1 base, there was a span of 14 bases. Per germline, CDR1 SEHNR and CDR2 FQNEAQ (reference sequence). CDR3 bases: TGTGCCAGCAGCCATGGCCGGGGCGTCCAAGAGACCCAGTACTTC. Its protein is CASSHGRGVQETQYF.

This clonotype was counted many times. The J gene is TRBJ2-2, the V gene TRBV6-1; perhaps TRBD1 as D (6 bases). CDR3 length equals 14 residues. CDR1 is MNHNS, CDR2 SASEGT, per germline. Trimming left V 7 bases short and J 3 bases short, with 12 bases between. The CDR3, as DNA: TGTGCCAGCAAGTACAGGGTCGACACCGGGGAGCTGTTTTTT. Its protein product is CASKYRVDTGELFF.

This clonotype was seen at least ten times. The junction departs from the called germline gene at one end, perhaps through a read error. The chain employs TRBV18 and TRBJ2-7; 9 bases match TRBD1. The CDR3 is 14 amino acids. Germline CDR1 KGHSH, CDR2 LQKENI. CDR3 coding DNA: TGCGCCAGCAGCCCGACAGGGGGGAGCTACGAGCAGTACTTC. Encoded protein: CASSPTGGSYEQYF.

V is TRBV5-1 and J is TRBJ2-7, with 10 bases aligning to TRBD1. CDR1 and CDR2 from the germline V gene are SGHRS and YFSETQ. CDR3 size: 14 residues. Unmatched junction bases numbered 5, after V lost 3 bases and J lost 5 bases. The CDR3 loop is CASSSRQGAHEQYF. The CDR3 nucleotides read TGCGCCAGCAGCTCGAGACAGGGGGCCCACGAGCAGTACTTC.

This clonotype occurred a few times. The rearrangement links TRBV28 to TRBJ2-1; the D gene is possibly TRBD2 (5 bases). CDR3 size: 13 residues. The germline gives CDR1 MDHEN, CDR2 SYDVKM. With 3 bases removed from V and 10 bases from J, the gap between germline ends came to 13 bases. In DNA, the CDR3 is TGTGCCAGCAGTTTTACTAGTATTGAGGAGCAGTTCTTC. The encoded protein is CASSFTSIEEQFF.

The V call is TRBV30, the J call TRBJ2-7, with D possibly TRBD1 on 6 matching bases. V was cut by 2 bases and J by 5 bases, with 10 bases left in between. Germline lookup yields CDR1 GTSNPN and CDR2 SVGIG (reference sequence). The CDR3 has 12 residues. CDR3 in DNA: TGTGCCTGGAGTCCACAGGGAAACGAGCAGTACTTC. Translating it yields CAWSPQGNEQYF.

The table lists this clonotype with a few counts. The final CDR3 position lacks the conserved phenylalanine or tryptophan, pointing to a likely read error. The limits of the CDR3 on the DNA are not certain, so only TCRdb's listed CDR3 is given. This chain joins TRBV6-2 or TRBV6-3 and TRBJ2-1; TRBD1, the table's D call, was not compared with the DNA. Looked up from germline, CDR1 is MNHEY and CDR2 is SVGEGT. The CDR3 extends over 12 residues, inclusive of both ends. The CDR3 region is CASSERTGPSEI.